The clone carrying this T cell receptor (beta chain) has more than one count but fewer than ten. The antigen is unknown. From RNA, the CDR3 regions of TCR beta chains were amplified and sequenced. Amplification began with first-round RT-PCR using HTBI primers, then second-round multiplex PCR was performed. TCRdb ran MiXCR on the multiplex PCR reads and lists one entry per CDR3 protein. The sample lists fewer than 600,000 distinct CDR3 sequences, approximately 15% seen once, with about 10% in the top ten. V lost 4 bases and J 3 bases, leaving 12 bases between the germline ends. Germline CDR1 GTSNPN, CDR2 SVGIG (reference sequence). The CDR3 consists of 13 residues. This sample stems from a study of Graves' ophthalmopathy and Graves' hyperthyroidism. The study's findings and limits: The model's ophthalmopathy progression predictions had around 64% sensitivity and less than 75% specificity. Distinction of ophthalmopathy from stable hyperthyroidism by a 13-signature model reached 85% to 90% sensitivity and 75% to 84% specificity. Blood also carried most expanded thyroid clonotypes exceeding 0.001 frequency.

A roughly 10 ml volume of fresh peripheral blood provided the PBMCs. This clonotype was sampled from a woman aged 25 to 39 with Graves' ophthalmopathy. Material for sequencing was blood. The chain employs TRBV30 and TRBJ1-1, with D perhaps matching TRBD1 (6 bases). The CDR3 spells CAWKPGEYTEAFF. As DNA, the CDR3 is TGTGCCTGGAAACCAGGGGAGTACACTGAAGCTTTCTTT.